Listed here are 18 T cell receptor beta chains from one sample, sequenced in a study of CD8 T cells in Susac syndrome. RNA totalling roughly 0.5 to 1 ug underwent reverse transcription with random hexamers. TCRdb passed the immunoSEQ multiplex PCR reads through MiXCR, listing each CDR3 protein once. Among about 180,000 distinct CDR3 sequences listed, roughly 96% were seen once. Sequenced input: CD8+ T cells from PBMCs. These receptors were collected from a human donor with multiple sclerosis.

The chain employs TRBV25-1 and TRBJ2-4; D might be TRBD1 (6 bases). V lost 3 bases and J lost 2, with 11 bases in between. The CDR3 extends over 15 amino acids. The V gene's germline CDR1 is MGHDK and CDR2 SYGVNS. CDR3 amino acids: CASSDLRGPKNIQYF. CDR3 DNA sequence: TGTGCCAGCAGTGATCTCAGGGGTCCCAAAAACATTCAGTACTTC.

The rearrangement uses TRBV20-1 and TRBJ2-7; 8 bases match TRBD1. The V and J ends lost 4 bases and 4 bases, in that order; junction bases with no gene match: 6. CDR1 DFQATT and CDR2 SNEGSKA come from the germline V gene (reference sequence). This CDR3 contains 13 residues. CDR3 coding DNA: TGCAGTGCTACGGACAGGGAACTTTACGAGCAGTACTTC. Its translation: CSATDRELYEQYF.

The gene calls are TRBV4-1 and TRBJ1-1; 8 bases line up with TRBD1. The CDR3 contains 14 residues. V gave up 1 base and J gave up 6 bases; unmatched junction bases: 4. The germline V gene encodes CDR1 MGHRA and CDR2 YSYEKL. The CDR3 bases are TGCGCCAGCAGCCAAGGGGACAGGACGTCTGAAGCTTTCTTT. Amino acid sequence: CASSQGDRTSEAFF.

V usage is TRBV24-1 and J usage is TRBJ2-2; D uncertain. Germline CDR1 is KGHDR and CDR2 is SFDVKD. The CDR3 has 13 residues. V lost 4 bases and J lost 5, with 7 bases in between. CDR3 loop: CATSEPLTGELFF. CDR3 bases: TGTGCCACCAGTGAACCTCTAACCGGGGAGCTGTTTTTT.

The rearrangement links TRBV19 to TRBJ2-7; the D is unclear. The CDR3 spans 14 residues. With 6 bases removed from V and 6 bases from J, the gap between germline ends came to 18 bases. The V gene's germline CDR1 is LNHDA and CDR2 SQIVND (reference sequence). In DNA form, the CDR3 reads TGTGCCAGTAGCTCGGACCCCACCCCTTCCGAGCAGTACTTC. Amino acid sequence: CASSSDPTPSEQYF.

The rearrangement joins TRBV28 to TRBJ2-7; D unclear. Germline V gene lookup returns CDR1 MDHEN and CDR2 SYDVKM. V lost 8 bases and J lost 3, with 11 bases in between. CDR3 length: 12 residues. CDR3 coding DNA: TGTGCCAGCTCACCTTGGAGCTACGAGCAGTACTTC. It is translated as CASSPWSYEQYF.

This clonotype was picked up one time. The rearrangement joins TRBV6-5 to TRBJ2-3; no definite D call. V lost 1 base to trimming and J lost 4 bases, with 12 bases between them. The CDR3 covers 15 residues. Germline values: CDR1 MNHEY, CDR2 SVGAGI. Here the CDR3 reads CASSYWRWPADTQYF. CDR3 in DNA: TGTGCCAGCAGTTACTGGCGGTGGCCCGCAGATACGCAGTATTTT.

The V and J genes are TRBV20-1 and TRBJ2-7, with D possibly being TRBD2 (6 bases). CDR1 DFQATT and CDR2 SNEGSKA come from the germline V gene (reference sequence). The CDR3 is made up of 16 amino acids. Trimming pared 3 bases from V and 2 bases from J, leaving 20 bases between. The DNA of the CDR3 is TGCAGTGCTAGTTATTTGGTTCGCGGGGTCCCCTACGAGCAGTACTTC. Protein: CSASYLVRGVPYEQYF.

V usage is TRBV27 and J usage is TRBJ2-3; maybe TRBD1 (5 bases). The CDR3 has 15 amino acids. Germline CDR1 and CDR2: MNHEY and SMNVEV (reference sequence). Deletions cut 5 bases from V and 0 bases from J, with 12 bases between. Here the CDR3 reads CASSREWTSTDTQYF. CDR3 bases: TGTGCCAGCAGTCGAGAATGGACAAGCACAGATACGCAGTATTTT.

This chain connects TRBV10-2 to TRBJ2-1; no clear D gene. V was clipped by 0 bases and J by 10 bases, with 10 bases between them. Per the germline V gene, CDR1 is WSHSY and CDR2 is SAAADI. CDR3 length equals 13 residues. The CDR3 DNA follows: TGCGCCAGCAGTGAGTCCCGAGCTACCGAGCAGTTCTTC. The encoded protein is CASSESRATEQFF.

The gene calls are TRBV12-3 or TRBV12-4 and TRBJ2-7, with TRBD1 matching over 10 bases. The J segment lost 3 bases and the V segment lost 9 bases, leaving 8 bases of the junction unmatched. This CDR3 contains 14 residues. The CDR3 DNA reads TGTGCCAGTTCCGGGACAGGGGTCCTCTACGAGCAGTACTTC. This codes for CASSGTGVLYEQYF.

The chain couples TRBV20-1 to TRBJ2-5; D gene unclear. The CDR3 totals 11 residues. V was trimmed by 5 bases and J by 5 bases, leaving 9 bases between them. The germline gives CDR1 DFQATT, CDR2 SNEGSKA (reference sequence). This chain's CDR3 is CSADPGETQYF. CDR3 nucleotides: TGCAGTGCTGATCCTGGGGAGACCCAGTACTTC.

CDR3: CATSEAGEGNEQFF. The CDR3 region has the DNA TGTGCCACCAGTGAAGCGGGAGAGGGTAATGAGCAGTTCTTC. The V and J genes are TRBV24-1 and TRBJ2-1, with TRBD2 identical over 8 bases. Looked up from germline, CDR1 is KGHDR and CDR2 is SFDVKD. The V segment lost 4 bases and the J segment 7 bases; nucleotides outside the gene matches: 5. This CDR3 comprises 14 residues.

This chain connects TRBV7-9 to TRBJ2-3, with unresolved D. V shed 9 bases and J shed 2 bases, with 9 bases lying between them. The CDR3 covers 12 residues. Germline values: CDR1 SEHNR, CDR2 FQNEAQ (reference sequence). The CDR3 bases are TGTGCCAGTCACCATCACACAGATACGCAGTATTTT. Translated, it gives CASHHHTDTQYF.

This chain links TRBV19 with TRBJ2-7; TRBD1 agrees at 12 bases. CDR3 length equals 15 residues. Trimming at V came to 3 bases and at J to 6 bases, leaving 6 bases not matched to a gene. Germline CDR1 and CDR2: LNHDA and SQIVND (reference sequence). The CDR3 here is CASSMAGQGASEQYF. CDR3 in DNA: TGTGCCAGTAGTATGGCGGGACAGGGGGCTAGCGAGCAGTACTTC.

The chain joins TRBV20-1 to TRBJ1-5; D perhaps matches TRBD1 (6 bases). Germline CDR1 DFQATT, CDR2 SNEGSKA (reference sequence). The length of the CDR3 is 17 residues. V was clipped by 0 bases and J by 1 base, with 16 bases between them. The CDR3 DNA reads as TGCAGTGCTAGAGAACCAGGGGAAGTGTGGAGCAATCAGCCCCAGCATTTT. Amino acids: CSAREPGEVWSNQPQHF.

This rearrangement joins TRBV6-5 to TRBJ2-1; 9 nucleotides align to TRBD2. This CDR3 comprises 17 residues. Germline CDR1 reads MNHEY; CDR2 reads SVGAGI. V shed 0 bases, J shed 5 bases, and the junction held 8 bases outside the gene matches. The CDR3 loop reads CASSYSSSGGTNNEQFF. As DNA, the CDR3 is TGTGCCAGCAGTTACTCGTCCAGCGGGGGGACTAACAATGAGCAGTTCTTC.

The V call is TRBV14, the J call TRBJ2-1; D is undetermined. The length of the CDR3 is 14 residues. Per germline, CDR1 SGHDN and CDR2 FVKESK. Between the trimmed V and J ends, which lost 3 bases and 6 bases, there was a span of 12 bases. The CDR3 region has the DNA TGTGCCAGCAGCCAGGTGATTGGTGGCAATGAGCAGTTCTTC. It translates to CASSQVIGGNEQFF.